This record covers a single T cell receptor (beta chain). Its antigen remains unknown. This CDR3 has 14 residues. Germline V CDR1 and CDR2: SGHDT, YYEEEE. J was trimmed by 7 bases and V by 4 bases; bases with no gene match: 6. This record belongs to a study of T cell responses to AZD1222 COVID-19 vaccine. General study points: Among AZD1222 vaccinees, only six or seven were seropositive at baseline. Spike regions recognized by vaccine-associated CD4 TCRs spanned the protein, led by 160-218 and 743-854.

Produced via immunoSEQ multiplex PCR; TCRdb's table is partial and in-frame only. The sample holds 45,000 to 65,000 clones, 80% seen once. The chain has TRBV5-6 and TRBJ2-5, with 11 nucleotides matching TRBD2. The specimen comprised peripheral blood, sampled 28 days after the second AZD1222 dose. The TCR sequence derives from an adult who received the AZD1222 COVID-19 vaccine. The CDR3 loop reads CASSLLAGGGTQYF. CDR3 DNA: TGTGCCAGCAGCCTCCTAGCGGGGGGTGGGACCCAGTACTTC.